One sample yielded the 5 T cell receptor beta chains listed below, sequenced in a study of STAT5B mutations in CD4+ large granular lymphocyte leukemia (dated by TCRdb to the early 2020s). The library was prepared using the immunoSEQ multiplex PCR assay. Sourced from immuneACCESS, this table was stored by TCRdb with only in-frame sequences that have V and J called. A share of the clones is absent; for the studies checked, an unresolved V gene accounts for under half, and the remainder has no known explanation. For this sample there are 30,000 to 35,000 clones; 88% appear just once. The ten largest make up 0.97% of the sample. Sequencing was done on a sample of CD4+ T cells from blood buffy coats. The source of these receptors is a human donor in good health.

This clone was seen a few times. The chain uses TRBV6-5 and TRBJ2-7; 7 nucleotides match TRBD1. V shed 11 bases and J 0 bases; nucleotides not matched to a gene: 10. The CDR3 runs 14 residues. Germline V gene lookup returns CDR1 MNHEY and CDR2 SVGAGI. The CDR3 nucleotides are TGTGCCTCTAGACAGGGCTGGAGCTCCTACGAGCAGTACTTC. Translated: CASRQGWSSYEQYF.

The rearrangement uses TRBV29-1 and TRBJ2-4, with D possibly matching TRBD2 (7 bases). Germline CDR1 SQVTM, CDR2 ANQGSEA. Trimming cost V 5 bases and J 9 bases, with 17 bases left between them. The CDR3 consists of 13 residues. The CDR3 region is CSVPGDYLGIQYF. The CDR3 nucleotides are TGCAGCGTTCCAGGGGACTATTTGGGCATTCAGTACTTC.

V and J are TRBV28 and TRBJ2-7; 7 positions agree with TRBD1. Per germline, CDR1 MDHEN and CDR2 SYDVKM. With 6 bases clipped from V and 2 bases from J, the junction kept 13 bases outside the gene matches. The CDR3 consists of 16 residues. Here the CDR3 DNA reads TGTGCCAGCAGAGACCCGACAGGGCGCGTAGCCTACGAGCAGTACTTC. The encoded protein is CASRDPTGRVAYEQYF.

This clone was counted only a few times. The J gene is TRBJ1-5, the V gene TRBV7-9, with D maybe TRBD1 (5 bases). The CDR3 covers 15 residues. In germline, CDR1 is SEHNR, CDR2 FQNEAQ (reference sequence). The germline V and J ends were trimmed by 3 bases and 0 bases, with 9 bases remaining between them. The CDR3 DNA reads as TGTGCCAGCAGCTTGGGACGGATTAGCAATCAGCCCCAGCATTTT. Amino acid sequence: CASSLGRISNQPQHF.

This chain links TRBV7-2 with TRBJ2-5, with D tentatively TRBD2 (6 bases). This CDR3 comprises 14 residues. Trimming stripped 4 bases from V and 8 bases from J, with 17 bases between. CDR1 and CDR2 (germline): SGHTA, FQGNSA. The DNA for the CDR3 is TGTGCCAGCAGCTCCCCCACTAGCAGAAGCACCCAGTACTTC. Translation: CASSSPTSRSTQYF.